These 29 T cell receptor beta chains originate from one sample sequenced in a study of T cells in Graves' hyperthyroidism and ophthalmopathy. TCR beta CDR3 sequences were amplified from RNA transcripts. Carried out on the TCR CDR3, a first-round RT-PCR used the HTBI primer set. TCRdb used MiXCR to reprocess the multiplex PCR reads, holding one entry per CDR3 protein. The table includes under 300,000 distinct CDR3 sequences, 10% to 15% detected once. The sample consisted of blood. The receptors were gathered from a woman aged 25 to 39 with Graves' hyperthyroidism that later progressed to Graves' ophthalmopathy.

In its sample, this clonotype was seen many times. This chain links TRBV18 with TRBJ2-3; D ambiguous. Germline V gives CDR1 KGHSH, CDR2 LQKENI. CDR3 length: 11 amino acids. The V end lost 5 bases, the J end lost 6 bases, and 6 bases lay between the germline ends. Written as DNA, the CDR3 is TGTGCCAGCTCAAGATCGGATACGCAGTATTTT. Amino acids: CASSRSDTQYF.

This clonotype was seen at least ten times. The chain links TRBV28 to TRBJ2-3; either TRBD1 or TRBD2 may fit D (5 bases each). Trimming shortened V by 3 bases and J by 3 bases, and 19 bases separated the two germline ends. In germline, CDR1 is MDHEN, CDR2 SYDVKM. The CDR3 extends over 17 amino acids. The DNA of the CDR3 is TGTGCCAGCAGTTTTTCTTTACTGTCTGGGGGTACAGATACGCAGTATTTT. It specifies CASSFSLLSGGTDTQYF.

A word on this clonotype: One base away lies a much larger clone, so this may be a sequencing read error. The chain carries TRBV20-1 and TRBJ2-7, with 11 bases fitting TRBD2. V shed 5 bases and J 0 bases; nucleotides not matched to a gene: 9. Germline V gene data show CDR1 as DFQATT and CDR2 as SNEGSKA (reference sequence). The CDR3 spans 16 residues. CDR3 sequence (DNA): TGCAGTGCTCCCGGGGCTAGCGGGAGGCCCTCCTACGAGCAGTACTTC. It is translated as CSAPGASGRPSYEQYF.

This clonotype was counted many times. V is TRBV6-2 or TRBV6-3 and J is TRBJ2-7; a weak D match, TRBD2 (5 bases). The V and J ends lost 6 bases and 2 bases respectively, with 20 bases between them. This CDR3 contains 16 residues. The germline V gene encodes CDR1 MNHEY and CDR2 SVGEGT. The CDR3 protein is CASSKLSREPTYEQYF. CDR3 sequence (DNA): TGTGCCAGCAGCAAACTATCGAGGGAGCCTACCTACGAGCAGTACTTC.

CDR3 DNA sequence: TGCGCCAGCAGCCAACTTACAGGGGCCCATAATTCACCCCTCCACTTT. Amino acids: CASSQLTGAHNSPLHF. This chain links TRBV4-1 with TRBJ1-6; TRBD1 agrees at 7 bases. The germline V gene encodes CDR1 MGHRA and CDR2 YSYEKL. The junction had 6 bases not matched to a gene; V was cut back by 2 bases and J by 5 bases. The CDR3 runs to 16 residues.

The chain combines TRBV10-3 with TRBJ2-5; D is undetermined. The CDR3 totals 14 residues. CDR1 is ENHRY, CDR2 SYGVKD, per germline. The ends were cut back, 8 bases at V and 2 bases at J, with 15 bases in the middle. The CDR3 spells CAIGGENSQETQYF. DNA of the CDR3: TGTGCCATCGGCGGCGAAAATTCGCAAGAGACCCAGTACTTC.

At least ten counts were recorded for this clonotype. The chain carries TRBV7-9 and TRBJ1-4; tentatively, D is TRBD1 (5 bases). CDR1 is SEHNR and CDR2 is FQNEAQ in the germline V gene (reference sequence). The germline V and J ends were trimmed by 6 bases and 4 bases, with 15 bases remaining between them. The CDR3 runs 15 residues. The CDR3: CASSLTTGLNEKLFF. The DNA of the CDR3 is TGTGCCAGCAGTTTAACTACGGGGCTTAATGAAAAACTGTTTTTT.

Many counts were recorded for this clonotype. The CDR3 loop is CASSSLRDREYEQYF. The CDR3 nucleotides read TGTGCCAGCAGCTCGCTCCGGGACAGGGAGTACGAGCAGTACTTC. V usage is TRBV12-3 or TRBV12-4 and J usage is TRBJ2-7; 9 positions match TRBD1. The V and J ends lost 6 bases and 4 bases, in that order; junction bases with no gene match: 10. The CDR3 length is 15 residues.

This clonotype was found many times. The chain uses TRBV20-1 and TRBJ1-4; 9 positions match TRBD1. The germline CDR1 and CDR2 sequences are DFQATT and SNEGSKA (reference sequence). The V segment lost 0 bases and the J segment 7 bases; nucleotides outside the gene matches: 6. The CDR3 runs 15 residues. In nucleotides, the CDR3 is TGCAGTGCTAGAGAGAGTGAGACAGGGGGTGAAAAACTGTTTTTT. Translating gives CSARESETGGEKLFF.

The chain's CDR3 is CASSSESPGTAHYEQYF. In DNA, the CDR3 is TGTGCCAGCAGCAGTGAATCCCCCGGGACAGCCCACTACGAGCAGTACTTC. V gene TRBV14 combines with J gene TRBJ2-7; 7 bases are a match to TRBD1. This CDR3 is 17 amino acids long. V was pared by 5 bases and J by 3 bases, with 16 bases of the junction left unmatched. Germline CDR1 reads SGHDN; CDR2 reads FVKESK.

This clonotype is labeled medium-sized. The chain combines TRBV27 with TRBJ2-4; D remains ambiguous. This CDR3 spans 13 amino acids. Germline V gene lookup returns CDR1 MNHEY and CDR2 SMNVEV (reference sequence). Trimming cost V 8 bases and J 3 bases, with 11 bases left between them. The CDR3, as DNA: TGTGCCAGCGGGTCCCACTTCAAAAACATTCAGTACTTC. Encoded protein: CASGSHFKNIQYF.

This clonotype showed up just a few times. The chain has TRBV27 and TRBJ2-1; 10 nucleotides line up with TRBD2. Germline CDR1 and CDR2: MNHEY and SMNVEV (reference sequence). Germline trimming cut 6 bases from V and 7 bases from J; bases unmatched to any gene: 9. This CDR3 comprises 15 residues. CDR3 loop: CASSPGVAGGNEQFF. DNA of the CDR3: TGTGCCAGCAGCCCCGGGGTAGCGGGAGGAAATGAGCAGTTCTTC.

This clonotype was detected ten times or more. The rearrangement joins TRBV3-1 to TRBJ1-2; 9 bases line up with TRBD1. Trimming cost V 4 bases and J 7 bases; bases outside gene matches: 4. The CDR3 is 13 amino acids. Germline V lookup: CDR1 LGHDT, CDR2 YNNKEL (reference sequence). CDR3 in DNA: TGTGCCAGCAGCCTCCGGGACAGGGTTGGCTACACCTTC. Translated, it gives CASSLRDRVGYTF.

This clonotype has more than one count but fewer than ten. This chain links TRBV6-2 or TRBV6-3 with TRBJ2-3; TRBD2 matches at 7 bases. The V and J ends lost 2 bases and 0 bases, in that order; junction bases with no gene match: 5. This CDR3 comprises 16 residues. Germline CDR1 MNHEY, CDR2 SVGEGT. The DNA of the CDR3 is TGTGCCAGCAGTTACCGGCTAGCGGTTAGCACAGATACGCAGTATTTT. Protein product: CASSYRLAVSTDTQYF.

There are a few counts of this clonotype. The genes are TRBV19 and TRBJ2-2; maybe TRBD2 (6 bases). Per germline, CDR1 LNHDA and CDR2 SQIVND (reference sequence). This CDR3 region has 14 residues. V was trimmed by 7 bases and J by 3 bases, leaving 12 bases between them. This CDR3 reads CASIDSGYTGELFF. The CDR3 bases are TGTGCCAGTATCGATAGCGGATACACCGGGGAGCTGTTTTTT.

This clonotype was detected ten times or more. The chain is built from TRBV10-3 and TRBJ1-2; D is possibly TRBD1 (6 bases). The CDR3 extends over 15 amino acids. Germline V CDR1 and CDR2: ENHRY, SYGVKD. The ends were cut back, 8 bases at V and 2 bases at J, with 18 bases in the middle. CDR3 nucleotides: TGTGCCATCCGACCAGGGGCATTCAAAAACTATGGCTACACCTTC. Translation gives CAIRPGAFKNYGYTF.

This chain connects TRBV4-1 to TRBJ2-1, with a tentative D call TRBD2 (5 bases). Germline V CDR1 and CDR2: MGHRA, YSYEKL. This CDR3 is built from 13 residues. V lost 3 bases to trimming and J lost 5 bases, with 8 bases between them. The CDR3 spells CASSHGLDNEQFF. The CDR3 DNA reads TGCGCCAGCAGCCATGGACTCGACAATGAGCAGTTCTTC.

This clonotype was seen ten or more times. The CDR3 DNA reads TGTGCCAGCAGTTTAGGTGACACCGGGGAGCTGTTTTTT. Amino acid sequence: CASSLGDTGELFF. V gene TRBV27 combines with J gene TRBJ2-2; D is ambiguous. V lost 2 bases to trimming and J lost 3 bases, with 4 bases between them. The CDR3 totals 13 residues. CDR1 and CDR2 (germline): MNHEY, SMNVEV (reference sequence).

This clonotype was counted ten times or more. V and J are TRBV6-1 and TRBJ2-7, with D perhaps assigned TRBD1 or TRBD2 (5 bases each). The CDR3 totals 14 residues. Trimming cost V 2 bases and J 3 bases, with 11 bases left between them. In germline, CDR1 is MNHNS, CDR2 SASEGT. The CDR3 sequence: CASSEYEGLYEQYF. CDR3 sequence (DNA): TGTGCCAGCAGTGAATACGAGGGGCTCTACGAGCAGTACTTC.

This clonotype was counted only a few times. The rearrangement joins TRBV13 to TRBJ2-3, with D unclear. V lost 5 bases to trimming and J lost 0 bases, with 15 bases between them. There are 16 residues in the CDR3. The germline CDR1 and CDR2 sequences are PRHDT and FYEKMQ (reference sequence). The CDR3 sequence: CASSRPVASSTDTQYF. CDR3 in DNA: TGTGCCAGCAGCCGGCCAGTAGCCTCTAGCACAGATACGCAGTATTTT. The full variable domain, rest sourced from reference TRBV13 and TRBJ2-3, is AAGVIQSPRHLIKEKRETATLKCYPIPRHDTVYWYQQGPGQDPQFLISFYEKMQSDKGSIPDRFSAQQFSDYHSELNMSSLELGDSALYFCASSRPVASSTDTQYFGPGTRLTVL.

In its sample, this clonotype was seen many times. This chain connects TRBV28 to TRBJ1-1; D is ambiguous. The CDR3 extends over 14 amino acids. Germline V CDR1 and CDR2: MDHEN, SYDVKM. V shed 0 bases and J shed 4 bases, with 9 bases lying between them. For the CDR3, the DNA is TGTGCCAGCAGTTTATGGTGGGGAGGCACTGAAGCTTTCTTT. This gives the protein CASSLWWGGTEAFF.

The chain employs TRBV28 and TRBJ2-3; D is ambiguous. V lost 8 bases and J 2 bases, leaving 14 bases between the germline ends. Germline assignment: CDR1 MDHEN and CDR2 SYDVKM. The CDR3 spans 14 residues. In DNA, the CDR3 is TGTGCCAGCTCCCTAGAGTCCCTCACAGATACGCAGTATTTT. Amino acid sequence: CASSLESLTDTQYF.

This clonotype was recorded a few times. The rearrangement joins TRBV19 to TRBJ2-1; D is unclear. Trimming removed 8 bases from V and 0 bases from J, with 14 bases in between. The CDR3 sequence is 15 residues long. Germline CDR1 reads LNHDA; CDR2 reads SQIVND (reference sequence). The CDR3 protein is CASQLIPGSYNEQFF. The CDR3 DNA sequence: TGTGCCAGTCAGTTAATCCCTGGCTCCTACAATGAGCAGTTCTTC.

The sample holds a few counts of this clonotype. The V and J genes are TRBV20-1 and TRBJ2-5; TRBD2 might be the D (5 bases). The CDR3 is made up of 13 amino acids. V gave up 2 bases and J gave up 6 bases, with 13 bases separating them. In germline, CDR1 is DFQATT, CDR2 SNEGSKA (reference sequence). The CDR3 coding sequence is TGCAGTGCTAGACCGGGGAATCAAAAGACCCAGTACTTC. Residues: CSARPGNQKTQYF.

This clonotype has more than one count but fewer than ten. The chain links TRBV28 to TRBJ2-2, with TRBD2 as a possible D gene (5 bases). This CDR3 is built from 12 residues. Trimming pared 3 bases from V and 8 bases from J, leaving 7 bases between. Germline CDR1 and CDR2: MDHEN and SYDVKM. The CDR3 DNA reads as TGTGCCAGCAGTTTCGTAGCGGGGGAGCTGTTTTTT. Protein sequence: CASSFVAGELFF.

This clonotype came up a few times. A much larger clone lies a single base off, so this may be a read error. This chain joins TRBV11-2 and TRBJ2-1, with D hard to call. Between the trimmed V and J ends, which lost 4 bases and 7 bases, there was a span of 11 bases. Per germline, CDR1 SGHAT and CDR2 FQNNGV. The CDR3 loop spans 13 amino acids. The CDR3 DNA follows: TGTGCCAGCAGCTCAGAAGTCGTGAATGAGCAGTTCTTC. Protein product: CASSSEVVNEQFF.

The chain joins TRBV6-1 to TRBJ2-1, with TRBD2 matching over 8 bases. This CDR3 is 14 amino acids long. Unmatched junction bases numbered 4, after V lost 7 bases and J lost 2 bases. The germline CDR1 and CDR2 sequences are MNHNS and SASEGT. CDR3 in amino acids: CASTGGTTYNEQFF. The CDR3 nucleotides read TGTGCCAGCACGGGAGGGACAACCTACAATGAGCAGTTCTTC.

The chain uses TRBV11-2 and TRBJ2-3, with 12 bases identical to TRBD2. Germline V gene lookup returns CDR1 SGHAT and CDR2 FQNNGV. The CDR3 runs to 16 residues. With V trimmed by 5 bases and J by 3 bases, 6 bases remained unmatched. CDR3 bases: TGTGCCAGCAGCACATGGGGGACTAGCGGGACAGATACGCAGTATTTT. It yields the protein CASSTWGTSGTDTQYF.

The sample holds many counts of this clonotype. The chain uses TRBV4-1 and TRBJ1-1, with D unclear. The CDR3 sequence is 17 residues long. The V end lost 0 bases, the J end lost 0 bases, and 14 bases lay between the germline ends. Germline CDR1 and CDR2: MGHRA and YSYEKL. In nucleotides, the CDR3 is TGCGCCAGCAGCCAAGACGTCAACAGCATTTTGAACACTGAAGCTTTCTTT. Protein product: CASSQDVNSILNTEAFF.